A selection of T cell receptor beta chains follows, all from one sample in a study of CD8 T cells in ankylosing spondylitis. TCRdb re-called the 5' RACE reads with MiXCR, one entry per CDR3 protein. The data hold more than 200,000 distinct CDR3 sequences, with more than 20% observed a single time. Sequenced: blood, either unsorted or a sorted T cell fraction (not recorded which). The receptors stem from a male donor with ankylosing spondylitis or in good health (not recorded which). CDR3s include the opening cysteine and the closing phenylalanine or tryptophan. The order of the fields is V gene, D gene, clone size, J gene, CDR3 protein, CDR3 DNA. D genes are given only for firm matches. Part of the rows lack a size; the others show once, few, many or a class for expanded clones.

v_gene: TRBV29-1
d_gene: NA
abundance: few
j_gene: TRBJ2-7
CDR3aa: CSVGVVGISYEQYF
CDR3nt: TGCAGCGTTGGCGTTGTGGGGATCTCCTACGAGCAGTACTTC

v_gene: TRBV12-3/TRBV12-4
d_gene: NA
abundance: few
j_gene: TRBJ2-1
CDR3aa: CASSQAGGSYNEQFF
CDR3nt: TGTGCCAGCAGTCAAGCTGGGGGGTCCTACAATGAGCAGTTCTTC

v_gene: TRBV20-1
d_gene: TRBD1
abundance: once
j_gene: TRBJ2-2
CDR3aa: CSALTGGGDSGELFF
CDR3nt: TGCAGTGCTCTAACAGGGGGCGGGGACTCCGGGGAGCTGTTTTTT

v_gene: TRBV2
d_gene: NA
abundance: many
j_gene: TRBJ2-1
CDR3aa: CASINQGSYNEQFF
CDR3nt: TGTGCCAGCATCAATCAGGGATCCTACAATGAGCAGTTCTTC

v_gene: TRBV5-4
d_gene: TRBD1
abundance: NA
j_gene: TRBJ2-3
CDR3aa: CATRTGFTDTQYF
CDR3nt: TGTGCCACCCGGACAGGCTTCACAGATACGCAGTATTTT

v_gene: TRBV7-9
d_gene: NA
abundance: NA
j_gene: TRBJ2-3
CDR3aa: CASSLVRGAMADTQYF
CDR3nt: TGTGCCAGCAGCTTAGTCCGGGGGGCCATGGCAGATACGCAGTATTTT

v_gene: TRBV20-1
d_gene: NA
abundance: NA
j_gene: TRBJ1-5
CDR3aa: CSASRGNRQPQHF
CDR3nt: TGCAGTGCTAGCCGGGGGAACAGGCAGCCCCAGCATTTT

v_gene: TRBV29-1
d_gene: NA
abundance: many
j_gene: TRBJ1-1
CDR3aa: CSAPDRLGGEDTEAFF
CDR3nt: TGCAGCGCCCCGGACCGGCTGGGGGGGGAGGACACTGAAGCTTTCTTT

v_gene: TRBV10-3
d_gene: TRBD2
abundance: NA
j_gene: TRBJ2-1
CDR3aa: CATSRTSGEQWEQFF
CDR3nt: TGTGCCACCTCCCGGACTAGCGGGGAGCAATGGGAGCAGTTCTTC

v_gene: TRBV6-1
d_gene: NA
abundance: NA
j_gene: TRBJ2-1
CDR3aa: CASIPQNYNEQFF
CDR3nt: TGTGCCAGCATTCCACAAAACTACAATGAGCAGTTCTTC

v_gene: TRBV20-1
d_gene: NA
abundance: NA
j_gene: TRBJ2-3
CDR3aa: CSAWGGVTQYF
CDR3nt: TGCAGTGCATGGGGGGGCGTGACGCAGTATTTT

v_gene: TRBV15
d_gene: NA
abundance: many
j_gene: TRBJ1-1
CDR3aa: CATSRQLDTEAFF
CDR3nt: TGTGCCACCAGCAGACAATTGGACACTGAAGCTTTCTTT

v_gene: TRBV24-1
d_gene: NA
abundance: few
j_gene: TRBJ2-1
CDR3aa: CATSDMRGTYNEQFF
CDR3nt: TGTGCCACCAGTGATATGCGCGGCACTTACAATGAGCAGTTCTTC

v_gene: TRBV20-1
d_gene: TRBD2
abundance: many
j_gene: TRBJ2-1
CDR3aa: CSARDRTGGTHNEQFF
CDR3nt: TGCAGTGCTAGAGATCGTACGGGGGGGACCCACAATGAGCAGTTCTTC

v_gene: TRBV10-3
d_gene: TRBD1
abundance: NA
j_gene: TRBJ2-3
CDR3aa: CAISLSRQGPTDTQYF
CDR3nt: TGTGCCATCAGTTTATCAAGACAGGGCCCCACAGATACGCAGTATTTT

v_gene: TRBV10-3
d_gene: NA
abundance: few
j_gene: TRBJ2-7
CDR3aa: CAIGQGGESYEQYF
CDR3nt: TGTGCCATCGGGCAGGGGGGCGAATCCTACGAGCAGTACTTC

v_gene: TRBV11-2
d_gene: NA
abundance: NA
j_gene: TRBJ2-7
CDR3aa: CASTGGRMGPAYEQYF
CDR3nt: TGTGCCAGCACTGGGGGCAGGATGGGCCCGGCCTACGAGCAGTACTTC

v_gene: TRBV20-1
d_gene: NA
abundance: few
j_gene: TRBJ2-1
CDR3aa: CSARDQTSHNEQFF
CDR3nt: TGCAGTGCTAGAGATCAAACTAGCCACAATGAGCAGTTCTTC

v_gene: TRBV5-4
d_gene: NA
abundance: NA
j_gene: TRBJ2-3
CDR3aa: CASSLEGRDTQYF
CDR3nt: TGTGCCAGCAGCTTGGAGGGGAGGGATACGCAGTATTTT

v_gene: TRBV28
d_gene: TRBD1
abundance: once
j_gene: TRBJ2-4
CDR3aa: CASSLGSGTGTIQYF
CDR3nt: TGTGCCAGCAGTTTAGGTTCCGGGACAGGTACGATTCAGTACTTC

v_gene: TRBV20-1
d_gene: TRBD2
abundance: many
j_gene: TRBJ2-4
CDR3aa: CSAPDRGGTKNIQYF
CDR3nt: TGCAGTGCTCCTGATCGGGGGGGGACCAAAAACATTCAGTACTTC

v_gene: TRBV20-1
d_gene: NA
abundance: few
j_gene: TRBJ2-7
CDR3aa: CSARWNRAYEQYF
CDR3nt: TGCAGTGCTAGATGGAATAGAGCATACGAGCAGTACTTC

v_gene: TRBV7-3
d_gene: TRBD2
abundance: NA
j_gene: TRBJ2-3
CDR3aa: CASSGGVGTDTQYF
CDR3nt: TGTGCCAGCAGCGGGGGGGTCGGCACAGATACGCAGTATTTT

v_gene: TRBV29-1
d_gene: NA
abundance: many
j_gene: TRBJ2-3
CDR3aa: CSVATRITDTQYF
CDR3nt: TGCAGCGTAGCTACTAGAATTACAGATACGCAGTATTTT

v_gene: TRBV12-3/TRBV12-4
d_gene: NA
abundance: few
j_gene: TRBJ1-1
CDR3aa: CASRRTAMNTEAFF
CDR3nt: TGTGCCAGCAGGCGGACGGCGATGAACACTGAAGCTTTCTTT

v_gene: TRBV11-1
d_gene: NA
abundance: once
j_gene: TRBJ1-1
CDR3aa: CASSPRGWVTEAFF
CDR3nt: TGTGCCAGCAGCCCCAGGGGCTGGGTCACTGAAGCTTTCTTT

v_gene: TRBV15
d_gene: NA
abundance: NA
j_gene: TRBJ2-5
CDR3aa: CATSEQRETQYF
CDR3nt: TGTGCCACCAGTGAGCAACGGGAGACCCAGTACTTC